Following are 19 T cell receptor beta chains from one sample sequenced in a study of shared clonotypes between healthy human individuals. Positive CCR7 selection of CD45RO-negative cells yielded the naive CD8 cells, and terminally differentiated effector memory CD45RA+ cells were excluded. Sequencing used immunoSEQ multiplex PCR; TCRdb keeps in-frame clones, though not all of them. This table holds more than 2 million clones, about 95% found once. Sequenced sample: naive CD8+ T cells sorted from blood. Receptor source: a man aged 18 to 30 in good health.

The chain recombines TRBV9 with TRBJ1-4; D possibly corresponds to TRBD1 (6 bases). V lost 4 bases and J lost 10, with 17 bases in between. The CDR3 runs 14 residues. The germline CDR1 and CDR2 sequences are SGDLS and YYNGEE. The CDR3 region is CASSPSGGEGKLFF. The CDR3, as DNA: TGTGCCAGCAGCCCATCGGGGGGCGAGGGAAAACTGTTTTTT.

This sequence joins TRBV10-3 and TRBJ1-6; 8 bases line up with TRBD1. Trimming at V came to 6 bases and at J to 8 bases, leaving 9 bases not matched to a gene. The CDR3 has 15 residues. Germline CDR1 and CDR2: ENHRY and SYGVKD. CDR3 DNA sequence: TGTGCCATCAGCAGAACCGGGACAGGTGATTCACCCCTCCACTTT. This translates into CAISRTGTGDSPLHF.

This clone is a singleton in its sample. Other DNA sequences from this sample encode an identical CDR3 as well. J is TRBJ2-5 and V is TRBV9, with 10 bases matching TRBD1. The CDR3 has 14 residues. CDR1 and CDR2 (germline): SGDLS, YYNGEE. J was trimmed by 5 bases and V by 3 bases; bases with no gene match: 4. CDR3 nucleotides: TGTGCCAGCAGCGGGACAGGGGGAGGGGAGACCCAGTACTTC. The encoded protein is CASSGTGGGETQYF.

The chain couples TRBV28 to TRBJ2-3; 7 bases line up with TRBD1. CDR1 and CDR2 (germline): MDHEN, SYDVKM. The trim removed 6 bases at V and 5 bases at J, leaving 2 bases unmatched. The CDR3 loop spans 12 amino acids. The CDR3 coding sequence is TGTGCCAGCAGAAGGGGGCTAGATACGCAGTATTTT. It encodes CASRRGLDTQYF.

The chain uses TRBV4-1 and TRBJ2-1; maybe TRBD1 (6 bases). Trimming took off 3 bases at V and 0 bases at J, with 9 bases between the two ends. Germline V CDR1 and CDR2: MGHRA, YSYEKL. The CDR3 is made up of 15 amino acids. This chain's CDR3 is CASSQIGGSYNEQFF. The CDR3 DNA sequence: TGCGCCAGCAGCCAGATAGGGGGCTCCTACAATGAGCAGTTCTTC.

This clone was picked up one time. The V and J genes are TRBV4-1 and TRBJ2-7; weak D call: TRBD1 (5 bases). The CDR3 runs to 15 residues. Germline CDR1 MGHRA, CDR2 YSYEKL. Between the trimmed V and J ends, which lost 0 bases and 6 bases, there was a span of 15 bases. The CDR3 reads CASSQDFTGFFEQYF. CDR3 nucleotide sequence: TGCGCCAGCAGCCAAGATTTCACAGGATTCTTCGAGCAGTACTTC.

This sequence joins TRBV18 and TRBJ1-4, with D unclear. The ends were cut back, 0 bases at V and 7 bases at J, with 6 bases in the middle. Germline V gene sequence: CDR1 KGHSH, CDR2 LQKENI. The CDR3 has 13 residues. CDR3 residues: CASSPPDGEKLFF. The CDR3 nucleotides read TGTGCCAGCTCACCACCGGACGGTGAAAAACTGTTTTTT.

The rearrangement links TRBV6-1 to TRBJ1-5; D remains ambiguous. CDR1 is MNHNS and CDR2 is SASEGT in the germline V gene. The CDR3 totals 15 residues. With 6 bases removed from V and 4 bases from J, the gap between germline ends came to 16 bases. In DNA, the CDR3 is TGTGCCAGCAGCCGGACCCCTAACTATAATCAGCCCCAGCATTTT. As protein: CASSRTPNYNQPQHF.

This clone was counted once. The chain uses TRBV6-1 and TRBJ2-7, with 8 bases that match TRBD1. In germline, CDR1 is MNHNS, CDR2 SASEGT. CDR3 size: 14 residues. V lost 5 bases and J lost 3; bases outside the gene matches: 6. The CDR3 loop is CASSRTGKDYEQYF. In nucleotides, the CDR3 is TGTGCCAGCAGTCGGACAGGGAAGGACTACGAGCAGTACTTC.

This clone was counted once. V gene TRBV5-1 combines with J gene TRBJ2-7; TRBD1 agrees at 8 bases. The CDR3 spans 15 residues. Germline trimming cut 3 bases from V and 2 bases from J; bases unmatched to any gene: 7. Germline CDR1 is SGHRS and CDR2 is YFSETQ. CDR3 bases: TGCGCCAGCAGCTGGGGGACAGGCGACCCCTACGAGCAGTACTTC. Translation gives CASSWGTGDPYEQYF. Based on the CDR3 plus reference TRBV5-1 and TRBJ2-7, the full variable domain is KAGVTQTPRYLIKTRGQQVTLSCSPISGHRSVSWYQQTPGQGLQFLFEYFSETQRNKGNFPGRFSGRQFSNSRSEMNVSTLELGDSALYLCASSWGTGDPYEQYFGPGTRLTVT.

The V call is TRBV9, the J call TRBJ1-1, with TRBD1 matching over 7 bases. The J segment lost 7 bases and the V segment lost 0 bases, leaving 12 bases of the junction unmatched. The CDR3 is made up of 16 amino acids. Germline values: CDR1 SGDLS, CDR2 YYNGEE. This chain's CDR3 is CASSVGSTGTEDEAFF. CDR3 DNA: TGTGCCAGCAGCGTAGGATCCACCGGGACAGAGGATGAAGCTTTCTTT.

The V gene is TRBV7-6, the J gene TRBJ2-7, with D possibly being TRBD2 (6 bases). This CDR3 has 18 amino acids. Germline loops: CDR1 SGHVS, CDR2 FNYEAQ. Trimming took off 2 bases at V and 2 bases at J, with 22 bases between the two ends. CDR3 sequence reads: CASSLSPHYGGTTYEQYF. CDR3 DNA: TGTGCCAGCAGCTTATCCCCCCACTACGGGGGAACCACCTACGAGCAGTACTTC.

This clone was observed a single time. An end of the junction differs from the germline gene, which may be a read error. The V call is TRBV5-4, the J call TRBJ2-7, with D possibly TRBD2 on 7 matching bases. Germline assignment: CDR1 SGHNT and CDR2 YYREEE (reference sequence). This CDR3 comprises 12 residues. The CDR3 nucleotides are TGTGCCAGCAGCTTGAGGGGGGGCGAGGAGTACTTC. Its translation: CASSLRGGEEYF.

The chain combines TRBV5-1 with TRBJ2-5; D ambiguous. V was cut by 0 bases and J by 4 bases, with 13 bases left in between. The germline V gene encodes CDR1 SGHRS and CDR2 YFSETQ. This CDR3 is 15 amino acids long. Here the CDR3 DNA reads TGCGCCAGCAGCTTGGAGACCTACCAAGGAGAGACCCAGTACTTC. Residues: CASSLETYQGETQYF.

This chain joins TRBV7-2 and TRBJ1-1, with D possibly TRBD1 on 5 matching bases. Deletions cut 3 bases from V and 5 bases from J, with 10 bases between. This CDR3 has 13 amino acids. In germline, CDR1 is SGHTA, CDR2 FQGNSA. This chain's CDR3 is CASSFMGETEAFF. The CDR3, as DNA: TGTGCCAGCAGCTTTATGGGGGAAACTGAAGCTTTCTTT.

The V gene is TRBV7-6, the J gene TRBJ1-4; D is undetermined. Per the germline V gene, CDR1 is SGHVS and CDR2 is FNYEAQ. This CDR3 is built from 16 residues. Deletions cut 0 bases from V and 3 bases from J, with 11 bases between. CDR3 in amino acids: CASSLAGGVPNEKLFF. CDR3 DNA: TGTGCCAGCAGCTTAGCCGGCGGGGTCCCTAATGAAAAACTGTTTTTT. Variable domain in full (rest from reference TRBV7-6 and TRBJ1-4): GAGVSQSPRYKVTKRGQDVALRCDPISGHVSLYWYRQALGQGPEFLTYFNYEAQQDKSGLPNDRFSAERPEGSISTLTIQRTEQRDSAMYRCASSLAGGVPNEKLFFGSGTQLSVL.

This chain uses TRBV21-1 with TRBJ1-4; the D call TRBD1 from the table was never checked on the DNA. TRBV21-1 corresponds to a pseudogene. The CDR3 has 15 residues. CDR3 in DNA: TGTGCCAGCAGCCAGGGTTTTTGCACTAATGAAAAACTGTTTTTT. It is translated as CASSQGFCTNEKLFF.

V gene TRBV9 combines with J gene TRBJ2-2; D call uncertain. With 1 base removed from V and 3 bases from J, the gap between germline ends came to 4 bases. CDR1 and CDR2 from the germline V gene are SGDLS and YYNGEE. The CDR3 is 13 residues long. CDR3: CASSVWDTGELFF. The CDR3 nucleotides are TGTGCCAGCAGCGTATGGGACACCGGGGAGCTGTTTTTT.

This clone turned up a few times. The chain links TRBV6-1 to TRBJ1-3; 7 bases map to TRBD1. This CDR3 comprises 15 residues. Germline assignment: CDR1 MNHNS and CDR2 SASEGT. The junction had 5 bases not matched to a gene; V was cut back by 2 bases and J by 4 bases. CDR3 nucleotides: TGTGCCAGCAGTGAAACCCTGGGACAGGGAAACACCATATATTTT. This translates into CASSETLGQGNTIYF.